The clone carrying this TCR beta chain has a handful of counts. No antigen is known for it. The data belong to a study of STAT3 mutations in large granular lymphocyte leukemia. For the study at large: Roughly half of the longitudinally sequenced T-LGLL patients carried detectable canonical activating STAT3 mutations. General observations from the study: Every T-cell large granular lymphocyte leukemia patient had at least one immunodominant TCR beta clonotype. Variable sampling intervals and differing treatment regimens complicated linking therapy response to TCR clonal burden changes.

V gave up 3 bases and J gave up 9 bases; unmatched junction bases: 7. Germline CDR1 and CDR2: SGDLS and YYNGEE. This CDR3 comprises 13 residues. The table came from immunoSEQ multiplex PCR; TCRdb's copy has only in-frame clones and leaves some out. Among several thousand clones, about 53% were seen once, and the ten largest hold under 90%. The chain employs TRBV9 and TRBJ1-2, with TRBD1 matching over 8 bases. This TCR derives from a man in his fifties or sixties with T-cell large granular lymphocyte leukemia. Some clones in this sample may be carry-over from other donors' samples. Sequencing was done on a sample of peripheral blood mononuclear cells. The CDR3 DNA reads TGTGCCAGCAGCGGGGGACAGGTTCTAAGCTACACCTTC. It yields the protein CASSGGQVLSYTF.